This T cell receptor beta chain was retrieved from a study of blood T cell repertoires in COVID-19. Assay used: immunoSEQ multiplex PCR; TCRdb lists only in-frame clones, some missing. The sample holds around 190,000 clones, roughly 84% seen once. In its sample, this clone was seen once. Trimming took 0 bases from V and 5 from J; bases not matched to a gene: 2. Germline CDR1 is SGHRS and CDR2 is YFSETQ. The CDR3 consists of 15 residues. This sequence joins TRBV5-1 and TRBJ1-6, with 7 positions matching TRBD1. The sequence derives from a woman aged 25 to 39 who had been exposed to COVID-19. Sequenced sample: PBMCs or T cells enriched from blood (not recorded which). The CDR3, as DNA: TGCGCCAGCAGCTTGGAAGGGGGCCATAATTCACCCCTCCACTTT. It encodes CASSLEGGHNSPLHF.